This TCR beta chain was identified during a study of blood T cell repertoires in COVID-19. The table came from immunoSEQ multiplex PCR; TCRdb's copy has only in-frame clones and leaves some out. This table holds approximately 170,000 clones, roughly 90% found once. After removal of 6 bases from V and 4 bases from J, the junction contained 7 bases not matched to a gene. The CDR3 sequence is 15 residues long. Germline V gives CDR1 SNHLY, CDR2 FYNNEI. The TCR originated in a man between 18 and 35 years old with COVID-19, enrolled during active disease. The material sequenced was peripheral blood. The rearrangement uses TRBV2 and TRBJ1-5, with 9 bases aligning to TRBD1. The CDR3 sequence is CASRAGTGSNQPQHF. The CDR3 DNA sequence: TGTGCCAGCAGGGCCGGGACAGGGAGTAATCAGCCCCAGCATTTT.